This T cell receptor beta chain was sequenced for a study of blood T cell repertoires in COVID-19. Study in general: Nucleic acid was either cDNA or gDNA, and it came from T cells, B-cell-depleted T cells, or PBMCs.

Per the original methods: Scientists estimated how many nucleated cells there were by amplifying reference gene primers. Sequencing was performed with immunoSEQ multiplex PCR; in TCRdb, only in-frame clones are kept and a portion is missing. That table gives V, J and clone size, and the DNA gave D and trimming. In the table there are over 250,000 clones, roughly 86% of which are singletons. The cohort comprised adults aged roughly 18 to 100 years residing in about two dozen US areas. Self-reported history from a screening survey and questionnaire set each donor's cohort. The CDR3 extends over 15 amino acids. Trimming stripped 2 bases from V and 3 bases from J, with 13 bases between. Germline values: CDR1 PRHDT, CDR2 FYEKMQ (reference sequence).

The sequence came from a woman aged 30 to 39 who had recovered from COVID-19. The source material was PBMCs or T cells enriched from blood (not recorded which). J is TRBJ2-5 and V is TRBV13, with TRBD2 as a possible D gene (5 bases). In nucleotides, the CDR3 is TGTGCCAGCAGCTTACTTCGAGGGCCCGAAGAGACCCAGTACTTC. Translated, it gives CASSLLRGPEETQYF.